One sample yielded the 29 T cell receptor beta chains listed below, sequenced in a study of T cells in Graves' hyperthyroidism and ophthalmopathy. It was RNA transcripts that yielded the amplified TCR beta CDR3 regions. The HTBI primer set was used in a first-round RT-PCR of the TCR CDR3. TCRdb ran MiXCR on the multiplex PCR reads and lists one entry per CDR3 protein. The table lists about 560,000 distinct CDR3 sequences, around 15% of them singletons, with 15% to 20% in the top ten. The material sequenced was blood. These receptors originate from a woman under 30 with Graves' hyperthyroidism.

The sample holds many counts of this clonotype. The chain joins TRBV7-9 to TRBJ2-1, with 8 bases that match TRBD2. Germline lookup yields CDR1 SEHNR and CDR2 FQNEAQ (reference sequence). The CDR3 runs 13 residues. V dropped 8 bases and J dropped 4; count of bases not matched to a gene: 4. This CDR3 is CASPSGPYNEQFF. The CDR3, as DNA: TGTGCCAGCCCTAGCGGGCCATACAATGAGCAGTTCTTC.

This clonotype was detected once. The chain is built from TRBV4-1 and TRBJ2-1; 10 bases are shared with TRBD1. Germline V gene sequence: CDR1 MGHRA, CDR2 YSYEKL. This CDR3 has 16 residues. The J segment lost 8 bases and the V segment lost 7 bases, leaving 14 bases of the junction unmatched. The CDR3 coding sequence is TGCGCCAGCAACCCCCTGGAGGGACAGGGGCTCTATGAGCAGTTCTTC. The encoded protein is CASNPLEGQGLYEQFF.

This clonotype occurred many times. The V call is TRBV7-9, the J call TRBJ1-4, with 9 positions matching TRBD1. There are 16 residues in the CDR3. With 4 bases clipped from V and 8 bases from J, the junction kept 11 bases outside the gene matches. CDR1 SEHNR and CDR2 FQNEAQ come from the germline V gene (reference sequence). The CDR3 loop is CASSSSGTGIREKLFF. CDR3 in DNA: TGTGCCAGCAGCTCCTCCGGGACAGGGATAAGGGAAAAACTGTTTTTT.

This clonotype was counted a few times. The chain uses TRBV13 and TRBJ1-6; D is possibly TRBD1 (5 bases). There are 16 residues in the CDR3. Trimming removed 0 bases at V and 7 bases at J, with 13 bases between. Germline V gene sequence: CDR1 PRHDT, CDR2 FYEKMQ (reference sequence). Here the CDR3 reads CASSLGPGGGNSPLHF. CDR3 coding DNA: TGTGCCAGCAGCTTAGGGCCCGGGGGAGGGAATTCACCCCTCCACTTT.

This clonotype was counted at least ten times. The J gene is TRBJ2-7, the V gene TRBV9; maybe TRBD1 (6 bases). Trimming left V 2 bases short and J 3 bases short, with 15 bases between. Germline V lookup: CDR1 SGDLS, CDR2 YYNGEE. This CDR3 is 15 amino acids long. CDR3 in DNA: TGTGCCAGCAGCGTTCGGACAGCGCCTTTCTACGAGCAGTACTTC. This encodes CASSVRTAPFYEQYF.

A few counts support this clonotype. The chain uses TRBV4-3 and TRBJ2-7; 7 nucleotides agree with TRBD2. With V trimmed by 2 bases and J by 1 base, 5 bases remained unmatched. The CDR3 length is 15 residues. Germline V gives CDR1 LGHNA, CDR2 YSLEER. CDR3 residues: CASSQTTGLSYEQYF. The CDR3 DNA follows: TGCGCCAGCAGCCAAACCACGGGACTATCCTACGAGCAGTACTTC.

Note on this clonotype: This may stem from a read error, because a much larger clone lies one nucleotide away. The chain couples TRBV5-1 to TRBJ2-7, with TRBD2 matching 10 bases. In germline, CDR1 is SGHRS, CDR2 YFSETQ. This CDR3 has 16 amino acids. Losses at the gene ends were 4 bases for V and 3 bases for J; bases not matched to a gene: 10. Here the CDR3 DNA reads TGCGCCAGCAGCATCTCGAGACTAGCGGGCGGCTACGAGCAGTACTTC. This gives the protein CASSISRLAGGYEQYF. Supplemented by reference TRBV5-1 and TRBJ2-7, the full variable domain reads KAGVTQTPRYLIKTRGQQVTLSCSPISGHRSVSWYQQTPGQGLQFLFEYFSETQRNKGNFPGRFSGRQFSNSRSEMNVSTLELGDSALYLCASSISRLAGGYEQYFGPGTRLTVT.

Only a few counts were recorded for this clonotype. The chain is built from TRBV14 and TRBJ2-5; tentative D call: TRBD1 (7 bases). The V and J ends lost 3 bases and 4 bases respectively, with 18 bases between them. The germline V gene encodes CDR1 SGHDN and CDR2 FVKESK. The CDR3 is made up of 16 amino acids. The CDR3 spells CASSQYRGLLGETQYF. DNA for the CDR3: TGTGCCAGCAGCCAGTACAGGGGACTCCTTGGAGAGACCCAGTACTTC.

The CDR3 loop is CASSCLDRGQPQHF. The CDR3 coding sequence is TGCGCCAGCAGCTGCCTCGACCGGGGGCAGCCCCAGCATTTT. This rearrangement joins TRBV5-1 to TRBJ1-5, with D tentatively TRBD1 (5 bases). Germline CDR1 SGHRS, CDR2 YFSETQ. V shed 3 bases and J shed 7 bases, with 14 bases lying between them. This CDR3 is 14 amino acids long.

This clonotype was found a few times. The gene calls are TRBV24-1 and TRBJ1-2; D is ambiguous. Germline-derived CDR1 and CDR2 are KGHDR and SFDVKD. V was shortened by 3 bases and J by 4 bases, with 11 bases between the two germline ends. CDR3 length: 14 amino acids. The CDR3 DNA is TGTGCCACCAGTGATAACGGCCGGGGCTATGGCTACACCTTC. It specifies CATSDNGRGYGYTF.

The CDR3 nucleotides read TGTGCCAGCAGTTACGGGATGACTAATGAAAAACTGTTTTTT. Translated: CASSYGMTNEKLFF. The gene calls are TRBV6-5 and TRBJ1-4; D gene ambiguous. V was shortened by 2 bases and J by 2 bases, with 6 bases between the two germline ends. Germline CDR1 MNHEY, CDR2 SVGAGI. The CDR3 runs 14 residues.

There are a few counts of this clonotype. The chain couples TRBV7-9 to TRBJ2-7; no clear D gene. CDR3 length: 14 amino acids. Looked up from germline, CDR1 is SEHNR and CDR2 is FQNEAQ (reference sequence). Trimming took off 6 bases at V and 0 bases at J, with 12 bases between the two ends. The CDR3 region is CASSPATLSYEQYF. The DNA of the CDR3 is TGTGCCAGCAGTCCCGCGACACTCTCCTACGAGCAGTACTTC. Complete variable domain (other parts from reference TRBV7-9 and TRBJ2-7): DTGVSQNPRHKITKRGQNVTFRCDPISEHNRLYWYRQTLGQGPEFLTYFQNEAQLEKSRLLSDRFSAERPKGSFSTLEIQRTEQGDSAMYLCASSPATLSYEQYFGPGTRLTVT.

In its sample, this clonotype was seen many times. The rearrangement joins TRBV28 to TRBJ2-7; maybe TRBD1 (6 bases). V lost 3 bases and J 2 bases, leaving 8 bases between the germline ends. There are 13 residues in the CDR3. The germline CDR1 and CDR2 sequences are MDHEN and SYDVKM. The CDR3 is CASSLGHPYEQYF. CDR3 bases: TGTGCCAGCAGTTTGGGACATCCCTACGAGCAGTACTTC.

This clonotype was seen repeatedly, ten times or more. This chain connects TRBV28 to TRBJ2-1, with 13 bases lining up with TRBD2. Germline V gene data show CDR1 as MDHEN and CDR2 as SYDVKM. The CDR3 consists of 18 residues. J gave up 5 bases and V 7 bases, and 14 bases lay outside the gene matches. This CDR3 is CASNPGLAGVSWHNEQFF. CDR3 DNA: TGTGCCAGCAACCCCGGACTAGCGGGAGTAAGTTGGCACAATGAGCAGTTCTTC.

This chain links TRBV7-2 with TRBJ2-1; 10 nucleotides match TRBD2. The V and J ends lost 6 bases and 1 base, in that order; junction bases with no gene match: 3. Germline V lookup: CDR1 SGHTA, CDR2 FQGNSA. The CDR3 is 15 amino acids. CDR3 sequence: CASRLTSGSYNEQFF. Here the CDR3 DNA reads TGTGCCAGCAGACTGACTAGCGGGTCCTACAATGAGCAGTTCTTC.

This clonotype occurred many times. The genes are TRBV11-2 and TRBJ2-5, with unresolved D. The length of the CDR3 is 14 residues. CDR1 and CDR2 (germline): SGHAT, FQNNGV. V was shortened by 5 bases and J by 2 bases, with 12 bases between the two germline ends. The CDR3 DNA is TGTGCCAGCAGCCCCCACTGGATACAAGAGACCCAGTACTTC. It translates to CASSPHWIQETQYF.

The chain links TRBV7-9 to TRBJ2-1, with D hard to call. Per germline, CDR1 SEHNR and CDR2 FQNEAQ (reference sequence). V was pared by 1 base and J by 0 bases, with 10 bases between. The CDR3 is 16 residues long. The CDR3 spells CASSLVVLRSYNEQFF. The CDR3 region has the DNA TGTGCCAGCAGCTTAGTCGTGCTCCGCTCCTACAATGAGCAGTTCTTC.

The rearrangement links TRBV4-1 to TRBJ2-1, with D possibly matching TRBD2 (5 bases). Trimming pared 5 bases from V and 5 bases from J, leaving 16 bases between. CDR3 length equals 15 residues. CDR1 MGHRA and CDR2 YSYEKL come from the germline V gene. CDR3 in amino acids: CASSNNRRRDNEQFF. For the CDR3, the DNA is TGCGCCAGCAGCAACAATAGGCGGCGGGACAATGAGCAGTTCTTC.

This clonotype was detected a few times. V usage is TRBV12-3 or TRBV12-4 and J usage is TRBJ2-4; D call uncertain. The V end was cut by 7 bases, the J end by 8 bases, with 12 bases between. The CDR3 is 12 residues long. The CDR3: CASTSNLDIQYF. The CDR3 DNA is TGTGCCAGCACCAGCAATCTTGACATTCAGTACTTC.

This clonotype showed up many times. The chain uses TRBV20-1 and TRBJ2-5, with D possibly matching TRBD2 (7 bases). The ends were cut back, 1 base at V and 5 bases at J, with 11 bases in the middle. The CDR3 extends over 13 amino acids. CDR1 is DFQATT and CDR2 is SNEGSKA in the germline V gene (reference sequence). The CDR3 loop is CSARVQGGETQYF. CDR3 bases: TGCAGTGCTAGAGTACAGGGAGGGGAGACCCAGTACTTC.

This chain connects TRBV15 to TRBJ2-5; D gene unclear. Per germline, CDR1 LNHNV and CDR2 YYDKDF (reference sequence). This CDR3 has 13 residues. Between the trimmed V and J ends, which lost 4 bases and 2 bases, there was a span of 8 bases. The CDR3 spells CATSMRRQETQYF. In DNA form, the CDR3 reads TGTGCCACCAGCATGCGGCGGCAAGAGACCCAGTACTTC.

There are many counts of this clonotype. The CDR3 DNA sequence: TGCGCCAGCAGCTATAAAGCGGGAGGCTCGGAGACCCAGTACTTC. This sequence encodes CASSYKAGGSETQYF. This chain uses TRBV5-1 with TRBJ2-5; 9 positions agree with TRBD2. The CDR3 spans 15 residues. In germline, CDR1 is SGHRS, CDR2 YFSETQ. V lost 3 bases to trimming and J lost 5 bases; unmatched junction nucleotides: 8.

The chain joins TRBV10-3 to TRBJ1-2; D gene unclear. The CDR3 has 15 amino acids. The germline V and J ends were trimmed by 3 bases and 0 bases, with 11 bases remaining between them. Germline assignment: CDR1 ENHRY and CDR2 SYGVKD. CDR3 sequence: CAISDLGPTNYGYTF. The DNA for the CDR3 is TGTGCCATCAGTGACTTAGGACCGACTAACTATGGCTACACCTTC.

V is TRBV7-2 and J is TRBJ2-1; tentative D call: TRBD1 (6 bases). This CDR3 region has 16 residues. V lost 0 bases, J lost 2 bases, and 11 bases lay in between. Per germline, CDR1 SGHTA and CDR2 FQGNSA. The DNA for the CDR3 is TGTGCCAGCAGCTTAGCCAGGGGTTACCCCTACAATGAGCAGTTCTTC. This encodes CASSLARGYPYNEQFF. The full variable domain, in which reference TRBV7-2 and TRBJ2-1 provide the parts outside the CDR3, is GAGVSQSPSNKVTEKGKDVELRCDPISGHTALYWYRQSLGQGLEFLIYFQGNSAPDKSGLPSDRFSAERTGGSVSTLTIQRTQQEDSAVYLCASSLARGYPYNEQFFGPGTRLTVL.

Ten or more counts support this clonotype. The V and J genes are TRBV5-1 and TRBJ1-1; TRBD1 might be the D (5 bases). Germline V gene lookup returns CDR1 SGHRS and CDR2 YFSETQ. The CDR3 has 12 amino acids. The germline V and J ends were trimmed by 1 base and 7 bases, with 8 bases remaining between them. In DNA form, the CDR3 reads TGCGCCAGCAGCTTGCAGGGCGGTGAAGCTTTCTTT. It yields the protein CASSLQGGEAFF.

This clonotype was recorded many times. The chain uses TRBV30 and TRBJ2-3, with no clear D. This CDR3 comprises 12 residues. V was trimmed by 4 bases and J by 1 base, leaving 6 bases between them. Germline V CDR1 and CDR2: GTSNPN, SVGIG (reference sequence). The CDR3 sequence: CAWTLRTDTQYF. The CDR3 DNA follows: TGTGCCTGGACCCTACGCACAGATACGCAGTATTTT.

This clonotype has ten or more counts. The chain is built from TRBV7-2 and TRBJ2-1, with 9 bases lining up with TRBD1. The CDR3 runs 16 residues. The junction had 10 bases not matched to a gene; V was cut back by 3 bases and J by 7 bases. The germline V gene encodes CDR1 SGHTA and CDR2 FQGNSA. The CDR3 is CASSLQAGTGRNEQFF. The DNA of the CDR3 is TGTGCCAGCAGCTTGCAGGCCGGGACAGGGAGAAATGAGCAGTTCTTC.

This sequence joins TRBV9 and TRBJ1-6, with D possibly matching TRBD1 (5 bases). V lost 3 bases to trimming and J lost 7 bases, with 11 bases between them. Germline CDR1 SGDLS, CDR2 YYNGEE. The length of the CDR3 is 14 residues. The CDR3: CASSGGTANSPLHF. The CDR3 coding sequence is TGTGCCAGCAGCGGAGGGACGGCCAATTCACCCCTCCACTTT.

This clonotype has just a few counts. The chain carries TRBV20-1 and TRBJ2-7, with 8 bases that match TRBD1. The CDR3 consists of 13 residues. Germline values: CDR1 DFQATT, CDR2 SNEGSKA (reference sequence). After removal of 6 bases from V and 6 bases from J, the junction contained 10 bases not matched to a gene. This chain's CDR3 is CSAYDRGLGEQYF. The CDR3 coding sequence is TGCAGTGCATACGACAGGGGTTTAGGCGAGCAGTACTTC.